This TCR beta chain emerged from a study of blood T cell repertoires in COVID-19. Background on the study: From T cells, B-cell-depleted T cells, or PBMCs came the material, which was cDNA or gDNA.

The assay was immunoSEQ multiplex PCR, and TCRdb's table has in-frame clones only and misses some. The sample consists of 140,000 to 150,000 clones, 78% of them appearing once. Details on this clone: Within the sample, other DNA sequences also encode this same CDR3.

CDR1 MGHRA and CDR2 YSYEKL come from the germline V gene. This CDR3 is 16 amino acids long. Trimming took 3 bases from V and 6 from J; bases not matched to a gene: 9. This TCR derives from a woman in her fifties or sixties who had recovered from COVID-19. The sequenced material came from PBMCs or T cells enriched from blood (not recorded which). The gene calls are TRBV4-1 and TRBJ2-4; TRBD2 aligns across 9 bases. CDR3 DNA sequence: TGCGCCAGCAGCCATCTCGGGGCGGGGGGGCCAAACATTCAGTACTTC. The encoded protein is CASSHLGAGGPNIQYF.